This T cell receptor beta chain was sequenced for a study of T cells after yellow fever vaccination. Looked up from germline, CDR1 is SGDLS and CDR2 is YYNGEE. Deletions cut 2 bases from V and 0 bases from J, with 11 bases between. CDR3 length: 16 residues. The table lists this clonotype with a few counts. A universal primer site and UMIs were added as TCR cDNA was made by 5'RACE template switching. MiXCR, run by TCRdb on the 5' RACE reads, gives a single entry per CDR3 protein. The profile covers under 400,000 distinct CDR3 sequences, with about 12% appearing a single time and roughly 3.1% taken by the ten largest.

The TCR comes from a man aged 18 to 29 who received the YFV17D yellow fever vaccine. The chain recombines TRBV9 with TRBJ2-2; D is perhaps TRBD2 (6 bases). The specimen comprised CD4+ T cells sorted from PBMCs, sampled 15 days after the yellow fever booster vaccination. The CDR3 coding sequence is TGTGCCAGCAGCGTCCGCGGGGATGCGAACACCGGGGAGCTGTTTTTT. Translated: CASSVRGDANTGELFF.